The T cell receptor (beta chain) under discussion was sequenced for a study of blood T cells in healthy people across ages. The study, taken as a whole, reports: Correlation between TCR beta diversity and naive T cell percentage was strong. Age brought a roughly linear fall in TCR beta diversity measured per million T cells.

A remark on this clonotype: Its specificity is unknown.

With a J-beta primer mix and a sample-barcoded 5' primer, a second PCR ran 7 to 11 cycles. TCRdb ran MiXCR on the 5' RACE reads and lists one entry per CDR3 protein. The data show around 580,000 distinct CDR3 sequences, 47% seen once. Trimming removed 5 bases at V and 4 bases at J, with 10 bases between. The CDR3 loop spans 13 amino acids. CDR1 and CDR2 from the germline V gene are SGHTA and FQGNSA. Isolation yielded PBMCs, at least 7 million per sample, in every case. The source material was blood. This chain links TRBV7-2 with TRBJ2-3; D is ambiguous. This sequence was found in an elderly man in good health. The CDR3 coding sequence is TGTGCCAGCAGCGTAAGGCAGGCAGATACGCAGTATTTT. This encodes CASSVRQADTQYF.